This is a list of T cell receptor beta chains from one sample in a study of T cell repertoires in cytomegalovirus infection. What these receptors recognize is not known. In TCRdb, the reads were re-called with MiXCR into one record per CDR3 protein. The sample records approximately 990,000 distinct CDR3 sequences, about 33% being singletons. This material consisted of cultured CD8+ T cells from PBMCs, taken from culture after CMV antigen stimulation. The receptors come from a human donor in good health (CMV status not recorded). Some clones in this sample may be carry-over from other donors' samples. CDR3s include the opening cysteine and the closing phenylalanine or tryptophan. The listing skips clone size in some rows; elsewhere it reads once, few, many or a size class.

j_call clone_size v_call cdr3_aa
TRBJ2-5 . TRBV20-1 CSAAIRLAGRRETQYF
TRBJ2-1 few TRBV7-9 CASSADPNEQFF
TRBJ1-2 few TRBV7-9 CASSWDTNYGYTF
TRBJ2-2 . TRBV6-4 CASSDRTSGNTGELFF
TRBJ2-3 . TRBV5-1 CASSFTWQPSDTQYF
TRBJ2-1 . TRBV7-9 CASSLSGGFYNEQFF
TRBJ1-5 few TRBV19 CASSSASPGRRSNQPQHF
TRBJ2-3 . TRBV27 CASSSGRGTDTQYF
TRBJ2-7 many TRBV7-2 CASSTWDSLKPSFEQYF
TRBJ1-2 . TRBV6-2/TRBV6-3 CASSYPSTEYTF
TRBJ2-3 few TRBV7-2 CASSRGGGALDTQYF
TRBJ1-3 few TRBV11-2 CASSHWASTSGNTIYF
TRBJ2-1 . TRBV27 CASSLSGVVEQFF
TRBJ2-6 . TRBV9 CASSVTTSGANVLTF
TRBJ1-2 . TRBV19 CASSPLLPGQEPDRGYGYTF
TRBJ2-3 . TRBV5-1 CASSPDQDTQYF
TRBJ2-1 . TRBV4-1 CASSQAGGGHEQFF
TRBJ2-1 . TRBV7-6 CVSAGTGYNEQFF
TRBJ2-3 . TRBV5-1 CASSFFERGLTDTQYF
TRBJ1-2 . TRBV12-3/TRBV12-4 CASSSRDRRFYGYTF
TRBJ2-3 many TRBV7-6 CASSLVPSGVTDTQYF
TRBJ2-5 . TRBV27 CASTKGGGPRETQYF
TRBJ1-1 once TRBV9 CASSPMDRDAFF
TRBJ1-1 . TRBV6-6 CASSKQLRRDTEAFF
TRBJ2-1 . TRBV7-6 CASSQASGGGMNNEQFF
TRBJ1-4 . TRBV7-9 CASTQGNEEKLFF
TRBJ2-7 few TRBV11-2 CASSLSGTGEKYF
TRBJ2-3 . TRBV29-1 CSVEGISTDTQYF
TRBJ2-5 . TRBV6-1 CASRPGLRSMETQYF
TRBJ1-2 many TRBV7-2 CASSSTDTYGYTF
TRBJ2-5 few TRBV11-3 CASSSRGKETQYF
TRBJ2-4 few TRBV4-3 CASSQDLAGETKNIQYF
TRBJ1-2 . TRBV20-1 CSARDLGTVNYGYTF
TRBJ2-6 . TRBV9 CASSVGSGGLYRANVLTF
TRBJ2-2 . TRBV7-8 CATGTGSSGELFF
TRBJ1-2 . TRBV19 CASRPMTEINYGYTF
TRBJ2-3 many TRBV27 CAGGFPTDTQYF
TRBJ2-3 . TRBV7-9 CAAASGTDTQYF
TRBJ1-4 . TRBV4-1 CASSLGQFNEKLFF
TRBJ2-3 few TRBV4-2 CASSHQLAGGQSGSTDTQYF
TRBJ1-1 . TRBV9 CASSTRSVDTEAFF
TRBJ2-1 . TRBV7-3 CASSYGTPNEQFF
TRBJ2-3 many TRBV7-2 CASSPLAGGPAVSDTQYF
TRBJ2-2 . TRBV28 CASSPLNSLVDTGELFF
TRBJ2-3 many TRBV7-9 CASSPPGQGTDTQYF
TRBJ1-4 few TRBV27 CASSWSSTNEKLFF
TRBJ2-2 . TRBV7-3 CASSPFGERYPGELFF
TRBJ2-2 few TRBV19 CASSTTSGGRGGELFF
TRBJ1-1 . TRBV6-5 CASSYSTGNSNTEAFF
TRBJ1-5 . TRBV28 CASKGGSSNQPQHF
TRBJ2-3 few TRBV7-2 CASSLTTGWADTQYF
TRBJ2-1 few TRBV6-2/TRBV6-3 CASRGASGGSAYNEQFF
TRBJ2-1 . TRBV24-1 CATGPGQGIGEQFF